Listed below are T cell receptor beta chains from one sample, sequenced in a study of CD8 T cells in ankylosing spondylitis. MiXCR, applied by TCRdb to the 5' RACE reads, yields one record per CDR3 protein. The table includes 150,000 to 200,000 distinct CDR3 sequences, under 35% detected once. Sequenced input: synovial fluid, either unsorted or a sorted T cell fraction (not recorded which). The receptor set was obtained from a male donor with ankylosing spondylitis. Each CDR3 is given with its conserved first and last residue. Each record gives: clone size, J gene, D gene, V gene, CDR3 protein, CDR3 DNA. A D gene is named only where the DNA matches it firmly. Size is stated for part of the rows, as once, few or many counts, or as a class when the clone is expanded.

>once|TRBJ2-2|NA|TRBV9
CASSPGGGARNTGELLF
TGTGCCAGCAGCCCTGGGGGGGGGGCACGGAACACCGGGGAGCTGCTTTTT
>NA|TRBJ2-3|NA|TRBV10-3
CAISEHVGLRGDTQYF
TGTGCCATCAGTGAGCACGTGGGACTCCGGGGAGATACGCAGTATTTT
>few|TRBJ2-5|NA|TRBV4-1
CASSQELRERETQYF
TGCGCCAGCAGCCAAGAGTTGCGCGAGCGGGAGACCCAGTACTTC
>few|TRBJ2-7|NA|TRBV4-1
CASSQEGVGPHEQYF
TGCGCCAGCAGCCAAGAAGGGGTGGGGCCCCACGAGCAGTACTTC
>many|TRBJ2-3|NA|TRBV5-1
CASSLGHRNPSTDTQYF
TGCGCCAGCAGCTTGGGACACCGAAACCCTAGCACAGATACGCAGTATTTT
>NA|TRBJ2-7|NA|TRBV21-1
CASSKEGTGTYEQYF
TGTGCCAGCAGCAAAGAAGGGACAGGTACCTACGAGCAGTACTTC
>NA|TRBJ2-7|NA|TRBV6-5
CASSYDQRSYEQYF
TGTGCCAGCAGTTACGATCAGCGCTCCTACGAGCAGTACTTC
>NA|TRBJ1-2|NA|TRBV7-2
CASSLPWDGGSGYTF
TGTGCCAGCAGCTTACCCTGGGACGGAGGCTCCGGCTACACCTTC
>once|TRBJ2-7|TRBD2|TRBV29-1
CSVEGSGSYYSYEQYF
TGCAGCGTTGAAGGGAGCGGGAGTTATTATTCCTACGAGCAGTACTTC
>many|TRBJ2-1|TRBD2|TRBV5-5
CASSPGPGTSGTNEQFF
TGTGCCAGCAGCCCAGGACCCGGGACTAGCGGGACCAATGAGCAGTTCTTC
>NA|TRBJ1-1|TRBD1|TRBV2
CASRWTGNTEAFF
TGTGCCAGCAGATGGACAGGGAACACTGAAGCTTTCTTT
>NA|TRBJ1-1|NA|TRBV27
CASTNRVGSTEAFF
TGTGCCAGCACTAACAGGGTAGGCTCCACTGAAGCTTTCTTT
>NA|TRBJ1-2|NA|TRBV6-5
CASSYSGFPGGSYGYTF
TGTGCCAGCAGTTACTCAGGGTTCCCGGGAGGGTCCTATGGCTACACCTTC
>many|TRBJ2-1|NA|TRBV20-1
CSARLGFRDGNEQFF
TGCAGTGCTAGATTGGGGTTCCGGGACGGCAATGAGCAGTTCTTC
>NA|TRBJ2-1|NA|TRBV3-1
CASTLSDRHNEQFF
TGTGCCAGCACCCTATCGGACCGACACAATGAGCAGTTCTTC
>few|TRBJ2-7|NA|TRBV20-1
CSAHFYEQYF
TGCAGTGCTCACTTTTACGAGCAGTACTTC
>NA|TRBJ2-4|TRBD1|TRBV5-5
CASSFQSGQGSF
TGTGCCAGCAGCTTTCAGTCGGGACAGGGCTCCTTC
>NA|TRBJ2-2|TRBD2|TRBV9
CASSVAGAAGEGTGELFF
TGTGCCAGCAGCGTAGCGGGGGCAGCGGGAGAGGGCACCGGGGAGCTGTTTTTT
>NA|TRBJ2-7|TRBD2|TRBV27
CASGPSGSPGREQYF
TGTGCCAGCGGACCTAGCGGGAGCCCGGGACGCGAGCAGTACTTC
>NA|TRBJ2-5|TRBD2|TRBV20-1
CSAPPSGGQETQYF
TGCAGTGCTCCCCCGTCGGGGGGGCAAGAGACCCAGTACTTC
>NA|TRBJ2-7|TRBD1|TRBV20-1
CSALRDRSDVQYF
TGCAGTGCACTCCGGGACAGATCTGATGTGCAGTACTTC
>few|TRBJ2-7|NA|TRBV5-1
CASSLVYNSYEQYF
TGCGCCAGCAGCTTGGTGTACAACTCCTACGAGCAGTACTTC
>NA|TRBJ1-2|NA|TRBV9
CASSALSVRYGYTF
TGTGCCAGCAGCGCCCTGAGCGTCCGGTATGGCTACACCTTC
>NA|TRBJ2-5|NA|TRBV7-2
CASSLGRREETQYF
TGTGCCAGCAGCTTGGGCAGGAGAGAAGAGACCCAGTACTTC
>many|TRBJ2-7|TRBD2|TRBV27
CASSLTSGRLGEQYF
TGTGCCAGCAGTTTAACTAGCGGGAGGTTGGGCGAGCAGTACTTC
>few|TRBJ2-7|NA|TRBV15
CATSRERDPAYEQYF
TGTGCCACCAGCAGAGAGAGGGACCCCGCCTACGAGCAGTACTTC
>NA|TRBJ1-1|NA|TRBV7-8
CASSKGTNTEAFF
TGTGCCAGCAGCAAAGGGACCAACACTGAAGCTTTCTTT
>few|TRBJ2-2|NA|TRBV12-3/TRBV12-4
CASSFSLTSGIGELFF
TGTGCCAGCAGTTTTAGTCTCACTTCGGGGATCGGGGAGCTGTTTTTT
>NA|TRBJ1-2|TRBD1|TRBV4-3
CASSLRQGPDFYGYTF
TGCGCCAGCAGCCTACGACAGGGGCCGGACTTTTATGGCTACACCTTC
>many|TRBJ2-7|TRBD2|TRBV2
CASQPNWGGRPYEQYF
TGTGCCAGCCAGCCTAATTGGGGGGGGAGGCCCTACGAGCAGTACTTC
>NA|TRBJ1-1|TRBD1|TRBV12-3/TRBV12-4
CASSLRPMLGDRKYSEAFF
TGTGCCAGCAGTTTACGGCCGATGTTGGGGGACAGGAAGTACTCTGAAGCTTTCTTT
>NA|TRBJ2-5|TRBD1|TRBV3-1
CASSLRTGAQETQYF
TGTGCCAGCAGCCTTCGGACAGGAGCCCAAGAGACCCAGTACTTC
>NA|TRBJ2-5|NA|TRBV24-1
CATSWGPRQARQETQYF
TGTGCCACCTCCTGGGGGCCTAGGCAGGCACGACAAGAGACCCAGTACTTC
>few|TRBJ1-1|NA|TRBV12-3/TRBV12-4
CASLGGTEAFF
TGTGCCAGCTTGGGGGGCACTGAAGCTTTCTTT
>NA|TRBJ1-2|NA|TRBV5-5
CASSRAPGAEGGYTF
TGTGCCAGCAGCCGAGCCCCAGGGGCCGAGGGTGGCTACACCTTC
>NA|TRBJ2-3|NA|TRBV19
CASSISGRGGNTDTQYF
TGTGCCAGTAGTATTTCAGGTCGCGGGGGCAACACAGATACGCAGTATTTT
>many|TRBJ2-1|TRBD2|TRBV24-1
CATGISGSYNEQFF
TGTGCCACCGGTATTAGCGGGTCCTACAATGAGCAGTTCTTC
>NA|TRBJ1-1|NA|TRBV15
CATSRRGGTEAFF
TGTGCCACCAGCAGAAGGGGCGGCACTGAAGCTTTCTTT
>NA|TRBJ2-7|NA|TRBV11-2
CASSRGWDSYEQYF
TGTGCCAGCAGCCGAGGATGGGATTCCTACGAGCAGTACTTC
>many|TRBJ2-5|NA|TRBV28
CASRDYRPTEETQYF
TGTGCCAGTCGGGATTATAGACCTACGGAAGAGACCCAGTACTTC
>few|TRBJ2-3|TRBD1|TRBV5-1
CASSPDREGDTQYF
TGCGCCAGCAGCCCGGACAGGGAAGGGGATACGCAGTATTTT
>few|TRBJ2-1|NA|TRBV20-1
CSARPGPYNEQFF
TGCAGTGCGCGACCCGGGCCCTACAATGAGCAGTTCTTC
>few|TRBJ2-5|TRBD1|TRBV5-1
CASSMRQGGETQYF
TGCGCCAGCAGCATGCGACAGGGCGGGGAGACCCAGTACTTC
>NA|TRBJ1-2|NA|TRBV18
CASSGLASALTGEIPLYGYTF
TGTGCCAGCTCAGGACTCGCGTCGGCGCTAACAGGAGAAATCCCCCTTTATGGCTACACCTTC
>NA|TRBJ2-1|TRBD2|TRBV3-1
CASSHPGLAGMNEQFF
TGTGCCAGCAGCCATCCTGGACTAGCGGGAATGAATGAGCAGTTCTTC
>NA|TRBJ1-6|TRBD1|TRBV18
CASSRDSFTNYNSPLHF
TGTGCCAGCTCACGGGACAGCTTCACTAATTATAATTCACCCCTCCACTTT
>NA|TRBJ2-2|TRBD1|TRBV12-3/TRBV12-4
CASSTRQGAGGGELFF
TGTGCCAGCAGTACGCGGCAGGGGGCAGGGGGCGGGGAGCTGTTTTTT
>NA|TRBJ1-5|NA|TRBV6-1
CATTQGGVSNQPQHF
TGTGCCACCACCCAGGGCGGGGTGAGCAATCAGCCCCAGCATTTT
>many|TRBJ2-7|NA|TRBV24-1
CATRSLGRRPSYEQYF
TGTGCCACCAGGAGCCTGGGGAGGCGCCCCTCCTACGAGCAGTACTTC
>NA|TRBJ2-5|NA|TRBV11-3
CASSPGGKKETQYF
TGTGCCAGCAGCCCAGGCGGGAAAAAAGAGACCCAGTACTTC
>NA|TRBJ2-1|TRBD2|TRBV24-1
CATSGLAVNNEQFF
TGTGCCACCAGTGGACTAGCGGTTAACAATGAGCAGTTCTTC
>few|TRBJ2-7|NA|TRBV12-3/TRBV12-4
CASSWGQPRTGSEQYF
TGTGCCAGCAGTTGGGGGCAACCTAGGACGGGGTCCGAGCAGTACTTC
>NA|TRBJ1-4|TRBD1|TRBV18
CASSQQGLEEKLFF
TGTGCCAGCTCACAACAGGGGCTTGAAGAAAAACTGTTTTTT